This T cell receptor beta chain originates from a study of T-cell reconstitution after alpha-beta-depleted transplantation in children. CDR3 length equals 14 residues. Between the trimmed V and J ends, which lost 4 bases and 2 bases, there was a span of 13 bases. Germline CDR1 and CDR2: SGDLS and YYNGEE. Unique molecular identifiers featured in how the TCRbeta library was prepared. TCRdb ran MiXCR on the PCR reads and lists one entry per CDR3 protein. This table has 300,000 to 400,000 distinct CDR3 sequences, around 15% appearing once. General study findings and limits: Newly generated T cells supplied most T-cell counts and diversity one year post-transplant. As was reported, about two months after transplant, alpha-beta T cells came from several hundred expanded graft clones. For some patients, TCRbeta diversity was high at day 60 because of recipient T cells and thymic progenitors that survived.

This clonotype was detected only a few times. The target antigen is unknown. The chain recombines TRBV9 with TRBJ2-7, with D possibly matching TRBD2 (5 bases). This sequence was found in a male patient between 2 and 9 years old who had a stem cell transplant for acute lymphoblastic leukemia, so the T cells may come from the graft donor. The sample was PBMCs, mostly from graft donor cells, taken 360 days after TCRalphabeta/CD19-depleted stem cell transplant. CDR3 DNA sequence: TGTGCCAGCAGCACCCGGACGGGGACCTACGAGCAGTACTTC. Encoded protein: CASSTRTGTYEQYF.